This T cell receptor (beta chain) was sequenced during a study of blood T cell repertoires in COVID-19. About the research overall: Sources were T cells, B-cell-depleted T cells, or PBMCs; the material itself was cDNA or gDNA.

The Seattle patients, enrolled during active infection, were followed longitudinally. As handled by the study authors: Estimated nucleated cell counts came from reference gene primer amplification. Generated by immunoSEQ multiplex PCR, the TCRdb table keeps only in-frame clones and is missing some. V and J calls and clone size are as listed in that table; D and trimming were resolved from the DNA. This sample yields about 220,000 clones, of which approximately 85% are seen a single time; about 5.6% belongs to the top ten. Germline V CDR1 and CDR2: SEHNR, FQNEAQ (reference sequence). V lost 1 base, J lost 8 bases, and 11 bases stayed unmatched. This CDR3 is 17 amino acids long.

V gene TRBV7-9 combines with J gene TRBJ1-4; 9 nucleotides match TRBD1. The clonotype originates from a woman in her 70s with COVID-19, enrolled during active disease. Sequenced: peripheral blood. The CDR3 DNA reads TGTGCCAGCAGCTTAGGGATAGGCGGGACAGGGCGCGAAAAACTGTTTTTT. Protein product: CASSLGIGGTGREKLFF. Variable domain in full (rest from reference TRBV7-9 and TRBJ1-4): DTGVSQNPRHKITKRGQNVTFRCDPISEHNRLYWYRQTLGQGPEFLTYFQNEAQLEKSRLLSDRFSAERPKGSFSTLEIQRTEQGDSAMYLCASSLGIGGTGREKLFFGSGTQLSVL.